This TCR beta chain was sequenced for a study of beta chain features in type 1 diabetes. The study reverse transcribed the entire isolated RNA, so it sequenced expressed TCRB transcripts. Clones were read by immunoSEQ multiplex PCR, and TCRdb kept only the in-frame ones, dropping some. The table records 600,000 to 750,000 clones, 9.5% to 15% of them present only once. General observations from the study: Moderate yet significant TCRB CDR3 shortening was seen in Type 1 diabetes patients in all four CD4+ subsets.

Concerning this clone: Its antigen remains unknown.

Material: naive CD4+ T cells from blood. The receptor was isolated from a man aged 25-45 years with type 1 diabetes.

CDR3 region: CASSVTSGGVPIMNEQFF. The CDR3 DNA sequence: TGTGCCAGCAGTGTTACTAGCGGGGGGGTCCCCATCATGAATGAGCAGTTCTTC. The rearrangement links TRBV25-1 to TRBJ2-1, with 13 bases matching TRBD2. Germline V gene data show CDR1 as MGHDK and CDR2 as SYGVNS. This CDR3 has 18 residues. The V gene end was trimmed by 4 bases and the J gene end by 7 bases; junction bases not matched to a gene: 13.